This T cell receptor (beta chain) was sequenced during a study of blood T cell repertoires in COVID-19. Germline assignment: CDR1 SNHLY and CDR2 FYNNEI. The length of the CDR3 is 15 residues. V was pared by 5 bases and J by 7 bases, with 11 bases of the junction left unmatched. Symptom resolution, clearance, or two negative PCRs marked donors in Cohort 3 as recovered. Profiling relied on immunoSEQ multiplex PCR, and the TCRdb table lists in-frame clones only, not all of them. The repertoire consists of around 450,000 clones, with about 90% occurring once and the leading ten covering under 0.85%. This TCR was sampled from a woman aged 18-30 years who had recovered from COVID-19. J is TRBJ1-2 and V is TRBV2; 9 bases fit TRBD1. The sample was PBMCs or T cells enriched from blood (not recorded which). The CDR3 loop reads CASSFYRQGDGGYTF. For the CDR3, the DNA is TGTGCCAGCAGTTTCTACCGACAGGGGGACGGTGGCTACACCTTC.